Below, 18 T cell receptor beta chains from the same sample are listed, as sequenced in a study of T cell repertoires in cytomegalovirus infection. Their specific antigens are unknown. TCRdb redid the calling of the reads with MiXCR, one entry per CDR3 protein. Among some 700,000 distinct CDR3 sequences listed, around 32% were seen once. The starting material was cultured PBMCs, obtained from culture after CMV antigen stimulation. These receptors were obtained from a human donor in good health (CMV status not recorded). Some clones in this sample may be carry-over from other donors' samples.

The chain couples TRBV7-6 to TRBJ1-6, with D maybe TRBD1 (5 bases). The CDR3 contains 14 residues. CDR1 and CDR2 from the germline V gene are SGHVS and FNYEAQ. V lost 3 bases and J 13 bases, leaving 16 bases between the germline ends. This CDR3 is CASSLGPKGAPLHF. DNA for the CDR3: TGTGCCAGCAGCTTGGGACCTAAGGGAGCGCCCCTCCACTTT.

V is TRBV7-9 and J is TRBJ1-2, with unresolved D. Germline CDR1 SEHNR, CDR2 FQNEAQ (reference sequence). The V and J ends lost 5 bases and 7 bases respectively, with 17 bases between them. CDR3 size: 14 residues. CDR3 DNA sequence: TGTGCCAGCAGCCTTAGCACCCTAGTCCGTGGCTACACCTTC. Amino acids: CASSLSTLVRGYTF.

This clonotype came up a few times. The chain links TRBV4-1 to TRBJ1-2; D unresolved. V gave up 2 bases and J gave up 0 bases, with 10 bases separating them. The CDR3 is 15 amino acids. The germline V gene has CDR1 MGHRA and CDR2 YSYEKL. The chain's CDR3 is CASSQSAKSNYGYTF. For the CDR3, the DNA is TGCGCCAGCAGCCAATCAGCCAAATCTAACTATGGCTACACCTTC.

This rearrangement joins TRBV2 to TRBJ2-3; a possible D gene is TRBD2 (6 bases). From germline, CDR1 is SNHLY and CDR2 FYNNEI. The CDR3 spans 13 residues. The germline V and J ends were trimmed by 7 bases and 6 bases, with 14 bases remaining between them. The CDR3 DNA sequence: TGTGCCAGCACACGGGACTTCACTGATACGCAGTATTTT. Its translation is CASTRDFTDTQYF.

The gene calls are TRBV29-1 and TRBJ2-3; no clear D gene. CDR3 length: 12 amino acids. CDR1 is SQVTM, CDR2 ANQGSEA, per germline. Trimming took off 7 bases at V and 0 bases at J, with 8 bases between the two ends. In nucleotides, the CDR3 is TGCAGCGGTCAACCTAGCACAGATACGCAGTATTTT. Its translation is CSGQPSTDTQYF.

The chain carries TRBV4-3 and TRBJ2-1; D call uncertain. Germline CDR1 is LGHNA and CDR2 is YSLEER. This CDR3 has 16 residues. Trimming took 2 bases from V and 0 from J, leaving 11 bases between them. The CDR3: CASSQTAASSYNEQFF. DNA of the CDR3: TGCGCCAGCAGCCAAACTGCTGCAAGCTCCTACAATGAGCAGTTCTTC.

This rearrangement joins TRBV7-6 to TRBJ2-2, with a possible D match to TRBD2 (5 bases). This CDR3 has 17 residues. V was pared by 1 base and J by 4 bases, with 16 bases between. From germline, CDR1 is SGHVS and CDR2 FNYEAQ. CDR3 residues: CASSLVPDYWGTGELFF. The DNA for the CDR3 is TGTGCCAGCAGCTTAGTTCCCGACTATTGGGGCACCGGGGAGCTGTTTTTT.

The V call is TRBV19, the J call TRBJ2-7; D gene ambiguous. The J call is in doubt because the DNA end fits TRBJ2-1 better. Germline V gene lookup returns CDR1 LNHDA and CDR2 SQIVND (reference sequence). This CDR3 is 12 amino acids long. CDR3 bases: TGTGCCACGAGCAGGAGTAGGTACGAGCAGTTCTTC. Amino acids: CATSRSRYEQFF.

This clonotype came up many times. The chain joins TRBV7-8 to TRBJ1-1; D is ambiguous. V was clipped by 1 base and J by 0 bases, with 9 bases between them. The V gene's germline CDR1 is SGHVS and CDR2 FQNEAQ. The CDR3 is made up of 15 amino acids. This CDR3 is CASSLVVGVNTEAFF. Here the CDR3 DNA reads TGTGCCAGCAGCTTAGTGGTGGGAGTGAACACTGAAGCTTTCTTT.

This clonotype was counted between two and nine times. Written as DNA, the CDR3 is TGTGCCAGCGGCCATCTACTGGGGGATACCGGGGAGCTGTTTTTT. It codes for CASGHLLGDTGELFF. The chain links TRBV7-9 to TRBJ2-2, with D perhaps being TRBD1 or TRBD2 (5 bases each). CDR3 length: 15 amino acids. The germline V and J ends were trimmed by 8 bases and 5 bases, with 18 bases remaining between them. The germline V gene has CDR1 SEHNR and CDR2 FQNEAQ (reference sequence).

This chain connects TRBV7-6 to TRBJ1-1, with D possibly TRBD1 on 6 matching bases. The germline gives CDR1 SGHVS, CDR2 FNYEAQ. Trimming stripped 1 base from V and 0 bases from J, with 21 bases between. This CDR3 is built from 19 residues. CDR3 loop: CASSLGGGGGGGMNTEAFF. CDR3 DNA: TGTGCCAGCAGCTTAGGGGGGGGGGGCGGGGGGGGGATGAACACTGAAGCTTTCTTT.

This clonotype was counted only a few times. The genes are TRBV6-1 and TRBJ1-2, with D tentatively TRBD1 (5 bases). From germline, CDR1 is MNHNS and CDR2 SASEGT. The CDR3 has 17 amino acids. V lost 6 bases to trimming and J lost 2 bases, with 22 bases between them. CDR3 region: CASSSGLYRGANYGYTF. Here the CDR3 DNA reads TGTGCCAGCAGCTCAGGGTTATACAGAGGGGCCAACTATGGCTACACCTTC.

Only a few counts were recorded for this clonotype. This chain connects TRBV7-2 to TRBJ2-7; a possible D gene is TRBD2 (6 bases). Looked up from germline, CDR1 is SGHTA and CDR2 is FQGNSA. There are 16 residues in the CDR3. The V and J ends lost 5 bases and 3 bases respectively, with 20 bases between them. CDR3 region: CASSPQGPAGSYEQYF. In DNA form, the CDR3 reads TGTGCCAGCAGCCCCCAGGGACCAGCGGGTAGCTACGAGCAGTACTTC.

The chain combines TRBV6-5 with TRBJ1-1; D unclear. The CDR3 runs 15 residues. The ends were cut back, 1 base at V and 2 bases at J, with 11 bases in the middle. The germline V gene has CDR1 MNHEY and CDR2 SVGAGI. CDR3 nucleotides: TGTGCCAGCAGTTACTTAAGGACGGCCAACACTGAAGCTTTCTTT. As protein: CASSYLRTANTEAFF.

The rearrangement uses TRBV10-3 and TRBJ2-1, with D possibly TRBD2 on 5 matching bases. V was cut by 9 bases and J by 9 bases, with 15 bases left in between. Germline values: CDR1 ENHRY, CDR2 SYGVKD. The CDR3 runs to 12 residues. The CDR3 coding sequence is TGTGCCATTACGGACGGGGTGGGTGAGCAGTTCTTC. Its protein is CAITDGVGEQFF.

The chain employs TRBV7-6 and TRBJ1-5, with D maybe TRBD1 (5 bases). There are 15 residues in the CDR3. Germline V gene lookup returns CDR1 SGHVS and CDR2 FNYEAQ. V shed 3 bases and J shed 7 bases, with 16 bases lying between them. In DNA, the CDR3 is TGTGCCAGCAGCTTGGGGGGAGTCGAGGGGCAGCCCCAGCATTTT. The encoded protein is CASSLGGVEGQPQHF. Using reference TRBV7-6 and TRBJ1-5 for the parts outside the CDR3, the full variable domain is GAGVSQSPRYKVTKRGQDVALRCDPISGHVSLYWYRQALGQGPEFLTYFNYEAQQDKSGLPNDRFSAERPEGSISTLTIQRTEQRDSAMYRCASSLGGVEGQPQHFGDGTRLSIL.

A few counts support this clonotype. The CDR3 sequence is CASMGRLAGHGDTQYF. The CDR3 DNA follows: TGTGCCAGTATGGGGAGACTAGCCGGACACGGGGATACGCAGTATTTT. This chain links TRBV19 with TRBJ2-3; 7 bases agree with TRBD2. This CDR3 has 16 amino acids. V lost 7 bases and J lost 6; bases outside the gene matches: 16. Germline V gene sequence: CDR1 LNHDA, CDR2 SQIVND (reference sequence).

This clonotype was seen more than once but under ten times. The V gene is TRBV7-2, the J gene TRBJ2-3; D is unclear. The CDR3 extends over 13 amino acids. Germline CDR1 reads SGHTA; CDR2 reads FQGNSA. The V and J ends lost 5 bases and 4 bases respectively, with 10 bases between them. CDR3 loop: CASSAWTADTQYF. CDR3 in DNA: TGTGCCAGCAGCGCTTGGACGGCAGATACGCAGTATTTT.